The 29 T cell receptor beta chains listed next were all sequenced from one sample in a study of blood T cell repertoires in COVID-19. Sequencing was performed with immunoSEQ multiplex PCR; in TCRdb, only in-frame clones are kept and a portion is missing. Seen here are roughly 70,000 clones, around 89% observed once, and the top ten hold 6% to 7%. Input material: peripheral blood. The receptors here all came from a woman aged 70-85 years with acute or convalescent COVID-19.

The V gene is TRBV28, the J gene TRBJ1-2, with D uncertain. This CDR3 is 13 amino acids long. V was trimmed by 3 bases and J by 2 bases, leaving 7 bases between them. From germline, CDR1 is MDHEN and CDR2 SYDVKM. The CDR3 DNA follows: TGTGCCAGCAGTTTGGGCAGGAACTATGGCTACACCTTC. It specifies CASSLGRNYGYTF.

The rearrangement joins TRBV30 to TRBJ1-1; D is possibly TRBD1 (5 bases). Per the germline V gene, CDR1 is GTSNPN and CDR2 is SVGIG (reference sequence). V lost 0 bases and J lost 1, with 6 bases in between. The length of the CDR3 is 13 residues. This CDR3 is CAWSVGGNTEAFF. In nucleotides, the CDR3 is TGTGCCTGGAGTGTGGGGGGGAACACTGAAGCTTTCTTT. The full variable domain, completed using reference TRBV30 and TRBJ1-1, is SQTIHQWPATLVQPVGSPLSLECTVEGTSNPNLYWYRQAAGRGLQLLFYSVGIGQISSEVPQNLSASRPQDRQFILSSKKLLLSDSGFYLCAWSVGGNTEAFFGQGTRLTVV.

Written as DNA, the CDR3 is TGTGCCTGGGGTGAGATGCAGGTAATGGATTCACCCCTCCACTTT. This codes for CAWGEMQVMDSPLHF. This chain uses TRBV30 with TRBJ1-6; D gene ambiguous. Trimming left V 5 bases short and J 8 bases short, with 19 bases between. The germline gives CDR1 GTSNPN, CDR2 SVGIG (reference sequence). The CDR3 runs 15 residues.

V is TRBV27 and J is TRBJ1-1; D is undetermined. CDR1 is MNHEY, CDR2 SMNVEV, per germline (reference sequence). This CDR3 is 15 amino acids long. Trimming took 5 bases from V and 0 from J, leaving 13 bases between them. The CDR3 DNA follows: TGTGCCAGCAGTCACCATAGGGAGGTGAACACTGAAGCTTTCTTT. It codes for CASSHHREVNTEAFF.

The chain recombines TRBV6-2 or TRBV6-3 with TRBJ1-5; possible D gene TRBD1, 5 bases. The length of the CDR3 is 16 residues. V lost 0 bases and J 5 bases, leaving 14 bases between the germline ends. Germline assignment: CDR1 MNHEY and CDR2 SVGEGT. The CDR3, as DNA: TGTGCCAGCAGTTACTCAGCAGGTCGGGGGGATCAGCCCCAGCATTTT. This translates into CASSYSAGRGDQPQHF.

V usage is TRBV5-1 and J usage is TRBJ1-1; the match to TRBD1 covers 7 bases. The CDR3 is 16 amino acids. J lost 2 bases, V lost 0 bases, and 7 bases had no gene match. CDR1 is SGHRS and CDR2 is YFSETQ in the germline V gene. The CDR3 spells CASSLEGVGGNTEAFF. As DNA, the CDR3 is TGCGCCAGCAGCTTGGAGGGGGTAGGGGGCAACACTGAAGCTTTCTTT.

The gene calls are TRBV5-1 and TRBJ1-2; TRBD1 matches at 8 bases. This CDR3 is built from 14 residues. The V gene end was trimmed by 6 bases and the J gene end by 8 bases; junction bases not matched to a gene: 12. From germline, CDR1 is SGHRS and CDR2 YFSETQ. The CDR3 protein is CASTPSQGAGGYTF. CDR3 nucleotide sequence: TGCGCCAGCACCCCCTCGCAGGGGGCGGGCGGCTACACCTTC.

The gene calls are TRBV19 and TRBJ1-1, with TRBD1 identical over 11 bases. This CDR3 contains 17 residues. J lost 1 base, V lost 4 bases, and 8 bases had no gene match. The germline gives CDR1 LNHDA, CDR2 SQIVND (reference sequence). The CDR3, as DNA: TGTGCCAGTAGTAGGGGGACAGGGGGATCGCCGAACACTGAAGCTTTCTTT. This translates into CASSRGTGGSPNTEAFF.

V is TRBV10-2 and J is TRBJ1-5; the D gene is possibly TRBD1 (5 bases). V was clipped by 2 bases and J by 5 bases, with 13 bases between them. Per germline, CDR1 WSHSY and CDR2 SAAADI. The CDR3 length is 15 residues. The CDR3 sequence: CASSEVSGSDQPQHF. The CDR3 bases are TGCGCCAGCAGTGAGGTTTCAGGGTCGGATCAGCCCCAGCATTTT.

J is TRBJ2-2 and V is TRBV28; D is unclear. The CDR3 runs 12 residues. The V and J ends lost 6 bases and 2 bases respectively, with 4 bases between them. CDR1 is MDHEN and CDR2 is SYDVKM in the germline V gene. The CDR3 DNA is TGTGCCAGCAGATATAACACCGGGGAGCTGTTTTTT. Protein sequence: CASRYNTGELFF. Combining the CDR3 with reference TRBV28 and TRBJ2-2 gives the whole variable domain DVKVTQSSRYLVKRTGEKVFLECVQDMDHENMFWYRQDPGLGLRLIYFSYDVKMKEKGDIPEGYSVSREKKERFSLILESASTNQTSMYLCASRYNTGELFFGEGSRLTVL.

V usage is TRBV7-2 and J usage is TRBJ2-3; 8 bases are shared with TRBD2. Germline CDR1 and CDR2: SGHTA and FQGNSA. With V trimmed by 5 bases and J by 1 base, 2 bases remained unmatched. The CDR3 has 14 residues. The CDR3 sequence is CASSREGGTDTQYF. Here the CDR3 DNA reads TGTGCCAGCAGCCGGGAGGGCGGCACAGATACGCAGTATTTT. Full variable domain (outside the CDR3, taken from reference TRBV7-2 and TRBJ2-3): GAGVSQSPSNKVTEKGKDVELRCDPISGHTALYWYRQSLGQGLEFLIYFQGNSAPDKSGLPSDRFSAERTGGSVSTLTIQRTQQEDSAVYLCASSREGGTDTQYFGPGTRLTVL.

The chain has TRBV20-1 and TRBJ1-5; D possibly corresponds to TRBD1 (6 bases). V shed 3 bases and J shed 5 bases, with 14 bases lying between them. The CDR3 is 14 residues long. Germline values: CDR1 DFQATT, CDR2 SNEGSKA (reference sequence). CDR3 DNA: TGCAGTGCTAGTTTTACAGGGATCGATCAGCCCCAGCATTTT. This encodes CSASFTGIDQPQHF.

The chain couples TRBV6-4 to TRBJ1-6; D gene ambiguous. The V end was cut by 0 bases, the J end by 9 bases, with 12 bases between. The germline CDR1 and CDR2 sequences are MRHNA and SNTAGT. CDR3 length: 15 residues. The CDR3 reads CASSDSRVPGSPLHF. DNA of the CDR3: TGTGCCAGCAGTGACTCGAGGGTCCCGGGTTCACCCCTCCACTTT.

V is TRBV2 and J is TRBJ1-2, with D possibly matching TRBD1 (5 bases). Germline CDR1 is SNHLY and CDR2 is FYNNEI. Trimming cost V 7 bases and J 0 bases, with 18 bases left between them. The CDR3 length is 16 residues. For the CDR3, the DNA is TGTGCCAGCATTTATGGGGAGGGACGATCTAACTATGGCTACACCTTC. Its protein is CASIYGEGRSNYGYTF.

The V and J genes are TRBV7-6 and TRBJ2-7; D remains ambiguous. Germline lookup yields CDR1 SGHVS and CDR2 FNYEAQ. There are 14 residues in the CDR3. Between the trimmed V and J ends, which lost 0 bases and 2 bases, there was a span of 8 bases. The CDR3 loop reads CASSLAYSPYEQYF. CDR3 bases: TGTGCCAGCAGCTTAGCTTACAGTCCCTACGAGCAGTACTTC.

The V gene is TRBV30, the J gene TRBJ2-5, with TRBD1 identical over 10 bases. The V gene end was trimmed by 2 bases and the J gene end by 5 bases; junction bases not matched to a gene: 20. The CDR3 sequence is 19 residues long. Germline CDR1 and CDR2: GTSNPN and SVGIG (reference sequence). CDR3: CAWSPLYSTGGAARETQYF. CDR3 DNA sequence: TGTGCCTGGAGTCCTCTCTACTCGACAGGGGGCGCCGCCAGGGAGACCCAGTACTTC.

J is TRBJ1-6 and V is TRBV30; D not resolved. Deletions cut 5 bases from V and 7 bases from J, with 12 bases between. The V gene's germline CDR1 is GTSNPN and CDR2 SVGIG (reference sequence). This CDR3 comprises 13 residues. The CDR3 loop reads CAWALIRNSPLHF. In DNA form, the CDR3 reads TGTGCCTGGGCCCTAATCCGGAATTCACCCCTCCACTTT.

The rearrangement joins TRBV6-6 to TRBJ2-5; possibly TRBD2 for D (5 bases). CDR1 is MNHNY, CDR2 SVGAGI, per germline (reference sequence). The CDR3 spans 13 residues. V shed 8 bases and J shed 2 bases, with 12 bases lying between them. The CDR3 sequence: CASCPWEQETQYF. The CDR3 DNA is TGTGCCAGCTGCCCGTGGGAGCAAGAGACCCAGTACTTC.

The J gene is TRBJ1-6, the V gene TRBV19; 9 bases map to TRBD1. The CDR3 totals 14 residues. The ends lost 5 bases at V and 7 bases at J; junction bases unmatched: 3. Germline V gives CDR1 LNHDA, CDR2 SQIVND (reference sequence). The CDR3 DNA sequence: TGTGCCAGTAGTCACAGGGGGCCAAATTCACCCCTCCACTTT. It is translated as CASSHRGPNSPLHF.

The chain employs TRBV28 and TRBJ1-2, with 7 positions matching TRBD1. Germline assignment: CDR1 MDHEN and CDR2 SYDVKM. The CDR3 spans 12 residues. The DNA for the CDR3 is TGTGTCGTCTCGGGGACAGATTATGGCTACACCTTC. Protein sequence: CVVSGTDYGYTF.

This rearrangement joins TRBV6-2 or TRBV6-3 to TRBJ1-5; 7 bases map to TRBD1. Germline assignment: CDR1 MNHEY and CDR2 SVGEGT. The CDR3 is made up of 17 amino acids. The junction had 8 bases not matched to a gene; V was cut back by 2 bases and J by 1 base. Here the CDR3 reads CASSYTAGTVSNQPQHF. The CDR3 bases are TGTGCCAGCAGTTACACCGCCGGGACAGTAAGCAATCAGCCCCAGCATTTT.

V gene TRBV9 combines with J gene TRBJ1-1; D unresolved. V lost 0 bases, J lost 5 bases, and 8 bases lay in between. The germline gives CDR1 SGDLS, CDR2 YYNGEE. The CDR3 contains 13 residues. The CDR3 DNA reads TGTGCCAGCAGCGTAGAACCGGGGACTGAAGCTTTCTTT. Translated, it gives CASSVEPGTEAFF.

V gene TRBV7-8 combines with J gene TRBJ1-1; TRBD1 matches at 8 bases. J lost 7 bases, V lost 7 bases, and 5 bases had no gene match. The CDR3 is made up of 12 amino acids. The germline V gene encodes CDR1 SGHVS and CDR2 FQNEAQ. The CDR3 is CASKSDRGEAFF. CDR3 DNA sequence: TGTGCCAGCAAATCCGACAGGGGTGAAGCTTTCTTT.

This clone was seen a few times. The chain links TRBV6-2 or TRBV6-3 to TRBJ1-1; no reliable D call. The CDR3 sequence is 14 residues long. Trimming cost V 5 bases and J 6 bases, with 16 bases left between them. Germline-derived CDR1 and CDR2 are MNHEY and SVGEGT. CDR3 region: CASSPGSVFAEAFF. The CDR3 DNA reads as TGTGCCAGCAGTCCAGGTTCCGTGTTTGCTGAAGCTTTCTTT.

The J gene is TRBJ2-7, the V gene TRBV5-1; TRBD1 agrees at 11 bases. With V trimmed by 3 bases and J by 4 bases, 3 bases remained unmatched. Germline values: CDR1 SGHRS, CDR2 YFSETQ. The CDR3 consists of 14 residues. CDR3 DNA: TGCGCCAGCAGCTGGACAGGGGGCCGGTACGAGCAGTACTTC. Protein: CASSWTGGRYEQYF.

This clone was recorded a few times. The genes are TRBV5-1 and TRBJ1-1; 9 positions agree with TRBD1. V shed 5 bases and J 8 bases; nucleotides not matched to a gene: 10. CDR1 and CDR2 from the germline V gene are SGHRS and YFSETQ. CDR3 length equals 14 residues. The CDR3 nucleotides are TGCGCCAGCAGAAAGGGACAGGGTTTAATAGAAGCTTTCTTT. Amino acids: CASRKGQGLIEAFF.

This rearrangement joins TRBV28 to TRBJ1-4; possible D gene TRBD1, 6 bases. CDR1 and CDR2 from the germline V gene are MDHEN and SYDVKM. Deletions cut 3 bases from V and 7 bases from J, with 18 bases between. The CDR3 runs 16 residues. The CDR3: CASSFIRAGTREKLFF. The CDR3 bases are TGTGCCAGCAGTTTTATAAGAGCCGGGACACGTGAAAAACTGTTTTTT.

The chain carries TRBV27 and TRBJ1-5; D not certain. This CDR3 is built from 13 residues. The ends were cut back, 3 bases at V and 3 bases at J, with 6 bases in the middle. CDR1 is MNHEY, CDR2 SMNVEV, per germline (reference sequence). CDR3 sequence reads: CASSFQVNQPQHF. In DNA, the CDR3 is TGTGCCAGCAGTTTCCAGGTCAATCAGCCCCAGCATTTT.

The V and J genes are TRBV5-6 and TRBJ1-6; 8 bases agree with TRBD1. J was trimmed by 10 bases and V by 1 base; bases with no gene match: 7. The CDR3 consists of 15 residues. Germline-derived CDR1 and CDR2 are SGHDT and YYEEEE. The CDR3 region is CASSLRTGFKSPLHF. CDR3 coding DNA: TGTGCCAGCAGCTTGAGGACAGGGTTCAAGTCACCCCTCCACTTT.